Listed here are 30 T cell receptor beta chains from one sample, sequenced in a study of blood T cell repertoires in COVID-19 (TCRdb year 2020). Libraries were prepared through the immunoSEQ multiplex PCR assay. Entries here come from immuneACCESS through TCRdb and include only in-frame sequences with V and J called. Some clones fail to appear in such tables; in the studies checked, an unresolved V gene covers under half of the shortfall, and the cause of the remainder is unknown. The sample data list 260,000 or so clones, and approximately 91% of these were observed just once. Approximately 0.7% of the sample is held by the ten biggest clonotypes. The sample was peripheral blood. Receptor source: a human donor in a cohort sampled during active COVID-19.

The CDR3 is CASSLWGGEVDYTF. In DNA, the CDR3 is TGTGCCAGCAGCTTATGGGGAGGAGAGGTCGACTACACCTTC. This chain connects TRBV7-9 to TRBJ1-2; D is ambiguous. The CDR3 is made up of 14 amino acids. V was cut by 2 bases and J by 10 bases, with 17 bases left in between. Germline CDR1 SEHNR, CDR2 FQNEAQ (reference sequence).

This sequence joins TRBV5-6 and TRBJ2-7, with 10 bases matching TRBD2. V dropped 4 bases and J dropped 4; count of bases not matched to a gene: 8. Per germline, CDR1 SGHDT and CDR2 YYEEEE. The CDR3 has 15 residues. DNA for the CDR3: TGTGCCAGCAGCCTTATAGCGGGGGGCCCTTACGAGCAGTACTTC. It yields the protein CASSLIAGGPYEQYF. The entire variable domain, with the rest obtained from reference TRBV5-6 and TRBJ2-7, is as follows: DAGVTQSPTHLIKTRGQQVTLRCSPKSGHDTVSWYQQALGQGPQFIFQYYEEEERQRGNFPDRFSGHQFPNYSSELNVNALLLGDSALYLCASSLIAGGPYEQYFGPGTRLTVT.

The chain is built from TRBV4-2 and TRBJ2-3; tentatively, D is TRBD2 (6 bases). V lost 4 bases and J 5 bases, leaving 10 bases between the germline ends. Germline CDR1 is LGHNA and CDR2 is YNFKEQ. CDR3 length equals 13 residues. As DNA, the CDR3 is TGTGCCAGCAGCCTGATCGGGGGAGATACGCAGTATTTT. Translated, it gives CASSLIGGDTQYF.

This rearrangement joins TRBV5-1 to TRBJ2-7; 15 bases are a match to TRBD2. This CDR3 is built from 17 residues. Germline values: CDR1 SGHRS, CDR2 YFSETQ. The V segment lost 2 bases and the J segment 2 bases; nucleotides outside the gene matches: 5. CDR3 DNA sequence: TGCGCCAGCAGCTTCGGGACTAGCGGGGGGAAAGCCTACGAGCAGTACTTC. It encodes CASSFGTSGGKAYEQYF. Full variable domain (remainder filled in from reference TRBV5-1 and TRBJ2-7): KAGVTQTPRYLIKTRGQQVTLSCSPISGHRSVSWYQQTPGQGLQFLFEYFSETQRNKGNFPGRFSGRQFSNSRSEMNVSTLELGDSALYLCASSFGTSGGKAYEQYFGPGTRLTVT.

The chain links TRBV18 to TRBJ2-7, with 7 bases identical to TRBD1. The junction had 12 bases not matched to a gene; V was cut back by 7 bases and J by 6 bases. Germline CDR1 reads KGHSH; CDR2 reads LQKENI. The CDR3 is made up of 14 amino acids. CDR3 sequence: CASYSGTDSIEQYF. The CDR3 DNA follows: TGTGCCAGCTACTCCGGGACAGACTCCATCGAGCAGTACTTC. Looking up the rest from reference TRBV18 and TRBJ2-7 gives the full variable domain: NAGVMQNPRHLVRRRGQEARLRCSPMKGHSHVYWYRQLPEEGLKFMVYLQKENIIDESGMPKERFSAEFPKEGPSILRIQQVVRGDSAAYFCASYSGTDSIEQYFGPGTRLTVT.

This chain joins TRBV29-1 and TRBJ1-4, with D possibly TRBD1 on 6 matching bases. The germline gives CDR1 SQVTM, CDR2 ANQGSEA. The CDR3 runs 13 residues. Trimming shortened V by 6 bases and J by 8 bases, and 16 bases separated the two germline ends. For the CDR3, the DNA is TGCAGCGTCACGACAGGAAGCAGGGAAAAACTGTTTTTT. Its protein is CSVTTGSREKLFF.

The CDR3 coding sequence is TGTGCCAGCAGTGAGAGGGGGCCGGACGAGCAGTACTTC. Amino acid sequence: CASSERGPDEQYF. The gene calls are TRBV6-1 and TRBJ2-7, with TRBD1 matching 7 bases. Trimming took 3 bases from V and 5 from J; bases not matched to a gene: 4. Germline assignment: CDR1 MNHNS and CDR2 SASEGT. The CDR3 runs 13 residues.

The chain combines TRBV2 with TRBJ2-1, with TRBD2 matching 7 bases. Germline V gene data show CDR1 as SNHLY and CDR2 as FYNNEI. Trimming took 10 bases from V and 3 from J; bases not matched to a gene: 9. The CDR3 runs to 14 residues. In nucleotides, the CDR3 is TGTGCCATCCGGGGAGGGGAGCGCTACAATGAGCAGTTCTTC. This gives the protein CAIRGGERYNEQFF.

The J gene is TRBJ2-7, the V gene TRBV12-3 or TRBV12-4, with 7 bases aligning to TRBD1. The CDR3 runs to 13 residues. The junction had 3 bases not matched to a gene; V was cut back by 5 bases and J by 2 bases. CDR3 amino acids: CASSTQGAYEQYF. The CDR3 DNA is TGTGCCAGCAGTACCCAGGGGGCCTACGAGCAGTACTTC.

The chain has TRBV6-5 and TRBJ1-1; 7 nucleotides agree with TRBD1. The CDR3 runs to 14 residues. Germline-derived CDR1 and CDR2 are MNHEY and SVGAGI. V dropped 5 bases and J dropped 5; count of bases not matched to a gene: 8. CDR3 sequence reads: CASSTPGGWTEAFF. The CDR3, as DNA: TGTGCCAGCAGTACTCCAGGGGGTTGGACTGAAGCTTTCTTT.

CDR3 DNA sequence: TGTGCCAGCAGCTTGATCCCAGGGGTTAATGAAAAACTGTTTTTT. Residues: CASSLIPGVNEKLFF. V gene TRBV28 combines with J gene TRBJ1-4; weak D call: TRBD1 (6 bases). Germline V lookup: CDR1 MDHEN, CDR2 SYDVKM. V gave up 6 bases and J gave up 4 bases, with 15 bases separating them. This CDR3 region has 15 residues.

As to this clone: Other DNA sequences of this sample code for an identical CDR3. J is TRBJ1-3 and V is TRBV30; D perhaps matches TRBD1 (6 bases). Germline V gives CDR1 GTSNPN, CDR2 SVGIG (reference sequence). This CDR3 spans 14 amino acids. V was clipped by 0 bases and J by 0 bases, with 6 bases between them. The CDR3 bases are TGTGCCTGGAGTGTAGGGGGCTCTGGAAACACCATATATTTT. Protein: CAWSVGGSGNTIYF.

The chain combines TRBV27 with TRBJ2-7; a weak D match, TRBD2 (5 bases). CDR3 length equals 14 residues. The V end lost 5 bases, the J end lost 2 bases, and 13 bases lay between the germline ends. CDR1 is MNHEY and CDR2 is SMNVEV in the germline V gene (reference sequence). Here the CDR3 reads CASSPVGIPYEQYF. DNA for the CDR3: TGTGCCAGCAGTCCCGTCGGGATACCCTACGAGCAGTACTTC.

The chain has TRBV19 and TRBJ1-2; 7 nucleotides agree with TRBD1. Germline trimming cut 6 bases from V and 4 bases from J; bases unmatched to any gene: 5. This CDR3 spans 13 amino acids. CDR1 LNHDA and CDR2 SQIVND come from the germline V gene (reference sequence). As DNA, the CDR3 is TGTGCCAGTAGCCAGGGACAGCTCTATGGCTACACCTTC. It translates to CASSQGQLYGYTF.

A remark on this clone: Other DNA sequences within the sample encode an identical CDR3. The CDR3 region is CASSLEQYNSPLHF. Written as DNA, the CDR3 is TGTGCCAGCAGCTTGGAACAGTATAATTCACCCCTCCACTTT. The chain carries TRBV7-9 and TRBJ1-6; no firm D call. The CDR3 is made up of 14 amino acids. CDR1 and CDR2 from the germline V gene are SEHNR and FQNEAQ (reference sequence). Trimming took 3 bases from V and 4 from J, leaving 7 bases between them. Full variable domain (missing parts from reference TRBV7-9 and TRBJ1-6): DTGVSQNPRHKITKRGQNVTFRCDPISEHNRLYWYRQTLGQGPEFLTYFQNEAQLEKSRLLSDRFSAERPKGSFSTLEIQRTEQGDSAMYLCASSLEQYNSPLHFGNGTRLTVT.

V and J are TRBV7-6 and TRBJ2-5; TRBD1 might be the D (5 bases). Trimming took off 1 base at V and 1 base at J, with 16 bases between the two ends. CDR3 length: 17 residues. Germline V CDR1 and CDR2: SGHVS, FNYEAQ. The CDR3 spells CASSLDARQPLQETQYF. DNA for the CDR3: TGTGCCAGCAGCTTAGATGCTAGACAGCCGCTCCAAGAGACCCAGTACTTC. Drawing the rest from reference TRBV7-6 and TRBJ2-5, the complete variable domain is GAGVSQSPRYKVTKRGQDVALRCDPISGHVSLYWYRQALGQGPEFLTYFNYEAQQDKSGLPNDRFSAERPEGSISTLTIQRTEQRDSAMYRCASSLDARQPLQETQYFGPGTRLLVL.

V usage is TRBV2 and J usage is TRBJ1-6; TRBD1 matches at 7 bases. This CDR3 is built from 14 residues. CDR1 and CDR2 from the germline V gene are SNHLY and FYNNEI. The V and J ends lost 7 bases and 7 bases, in that order; junction bases with no gene match: 7. CDR3 residues: CASIRGQVNSPLHF. The CDR3 DNA reads TGTGCCAGCATTAGGGGGCAGGTCAATTCACCCCTCCACTTT.

V usage is TRBV7-2 and J usage is TRBJ1-2; 7 positions match TRBD1. The CDR3 runs to 15 residues. Trimming at V came to 3 bases and at J to 3 bases, leaving 7 bases not matched to a gene. Germline-derived CDR1 and CDR2 are SGHTA and FQGNSA. CDR3 coding DNA: TGTGCCAGCAGCTTTGAGACAGGGCCTTACTATGGCTACACCTTC. This sequence encodes CASSFETGPYYGYTF.

The chain recombines TRBV5-4 with TRBJ2-2; 12 nucleotides align to TRBD1. This CDR3 is 16 amino acids long. Germline values: CDR1 SGHNT, CDR2 YYREEE (reference sequence). V shed 3 bases, J shed 7 bases, and the junction held 7 bases outside the gene matches. The CDR3 here is CASSSPGTGGGGELFF. The CDR3 DNA reads as TGTGCCAGCAGCTCGCCCGGGACAGGGGGCGGCGGGGAGCTGTTTTTT.

The chain employs TRBV18 and TRBJ1-4; D is perhaps TRBD1 (6 bases). The CDR3 is made up of 17 amino acids. The V gene lost 6 bases and the J gene lost 6 bases, with 23 bases spanning the gap. The germline CDR1 and CDR2 sequences are KGHSH and LQKENI. This CDR3 reads CASSPRGLGGRHEKLFF. For the CDR3, the DNA is TGTGCCAGCTCGCCCAGAGGGTTGGGGGGGCGTCATGAAAAACTGTTTTTT.

In this sample, this clone turned up once. J is TRBJ1-1 and V is TRBV7-9; 7 bases are a match to TRBD1. V lost 2 bases to trimming and J lost 9 bases; unmatched junction nucleotides: 6. This CDR3 comprises 13 residues. CDR1 SEHNR and CDR2 FQNEAQ come from the germline V gene (reference sequence). CDR3 coding DNA: TGTGCCAGCAGCTTACCGGGACAGCAACAAGCTTTCTTT. The encoded protein is CASSLPGQQQAFF.

The chain employs TRBV21-1 and TRBJ1-2; the DNA was not compared with TRBD1, the D call given in the table. TRBV21-1 is flagged as a pseudogene. The CDR3 sequence is 14 residues long. CDR3 nucleotides: TGTGCCAGCAGCAATCCGCGGACAGATGAAGGCTACACCTTC. Its translation is CASSNPRTDEGYTF.

The chain combines TRBV7-2 with TRBJ2-5, with D possibly TRBD2 on 6 matching bases. Trimming pared 5 bases from V and 5 bases from J, leaving 18 bases between. CDR1 SGHTA and CDR2 FQGNSA come from the germline V gene. The CDR3 is 15 residues long. The CDR3 reads CASSPRRYRGETQYF. The CDR3 nucleotides are TGTGCCAGCAGCCCAAGGAGATACCGGGGGGAGACCCAGTACTTC. The variable domain in full, completed from reference TRBV7-2 and TRBJ2-5, reads GAGVSQSPSNKVTEKGKDVELRCDPISGHTALYWYRQSLGQGLEFLIYFQGNSAPDKSGLPSDRFSAERTGGSVSTLTIQRTQQEDSAVYLCASSPRRYRGETQYFGPGTRLLVL.

The V call is TRBV29-1, the J call TRBJ1-1; possible D gene TRBD1, 5 bases. The CDR3 is made up of 13 amino acids. Trimming took 3 bases from V and 0 from J, leaving 8 bases between them. Germline CDR1 reads SQVTM; CDR2 reads ANQGSEA. In nucleotides, the CDR3 is TGCAGCGTTGACGGACACCTGAACACTGAAGCTTTCTTT. This codes for CSVDGHLNTEAFF.

J is TRBJ2-7 and V is TRBV3-1 (or the pseudogene TRBV3-2); D gene ambiguous. The CDR3 covers 14 residues. Trimming shortened V by 1 base and J by 7 bases, and 14 bases separated the two germline ends. Germline V CDR1 and CDR2: LGHDT, YNNKEL (reference sequence). The CDR3 protein is CASSQGARLKEQYF. CDR3 bases: TGTGCCAGCAGCCAAGGTGCCAGACTTAAGGAGCAGTACTTC.

This chain joins TRBV19 and TRBJ2-7, with D uncertain. With 3 bases removed from V and 1 base from J, the gap between germline ends came to 10 bases. This CDR3 contains 14 residues. Germline V gene lookup returns CDR1 LNHDA and CDR2 SQIVND (reference sequence). CDR3 nucleotide sequence: TGTGCCAGTAGTATTAGGCAGGAATCCTACGAGCAGTACTTC. The encoded protein is CASSIRQESYEQYF. The whole variable domain, remainder taken from reference TRBV19 and TRBJ2-7, is DGGITQSPKYLFRKEGQNVTLSCEQNLNHDAMYWYRQDPGQGLRLIYYSQIVNDFQKGDIAEGYSVSREKKESFPLTVTSAQKNPTAFYLCASSIRQESYEQYFGPGTRLTVT.

V and J are TRBV9 and TRBJ2-3; possible D gene TRBD2, 7 bases. The V gene lost 2 bases and the J gene lost 2 bases, with 15 bases spanning the gap. Per the germline V gene, CDR1 is SGDLS and CDR2 is YYNGEE. The CDR3 is made up of 16 amino acids. CDR3 loop: CASSVKAGAHTDTQYF. The CDR3 region has the DNA TGTGCCAGCAGCGTGAAGGCGGGGGCCCACACAGATACGCAGTATTTT.

The chain joins TRBV5-6 to TRBJ2-7; 9 bases fit TRBD1. This CDR3 is built from 16 residues. Germline V gives CDR1 SGHDT, CDR2 YYEEEE. The J segment lost 0 bases and the V segment lost 0 bases, leaving 4 bases of the junction unmatched. The CDR3 nucleotides read TGTGCCAGCAGCTTGGCCGGGACAGGGTACTCCTACGAGCAGTACTTC. Translation: CASSLAGTGYSYEQYF. The complete variable domain, with remaining parts taken from reference TRBV5-6 and TRBJ2-7, reads DAGVTQSPTHLIKTRGQQVTLRCSPKSGHDTVSWYQQALGQGPQFIFQYYEEEERQRGNFPDRFSGHQFPNYSSELNVNALLLGDSALYLCASSLAGTGYSYEQYFGPGTRLTVT.

The chain carries TRBV6-5 and TRBJ1-5, with 9 positions matching TRBD1. The V gene end was trimmed by 6 bases and the J gene end by 3 bases; junction bases not matched to a gene: 3. The CDR3 covers 14 residues. Per the germline V gene, CDR1 is MNHEY and CDR2 is SVGAGI. The CDR3: CASSRTGDNQPQHF. In DNA, the CDR3 is TGTGCCAGCAGCCGGACAGGGGACAATCAGCCCCAGCATTTT.

The gene calls are TRBV2 and TRBJ2-7, with a tentative D call TRBD2 (6 bases). The germline V gene has CDR1 SNHLY and CDR2 FYNNEI. The ends were cut back, 6 bases at V and 1 base at J, with 10 bases in the middle. This CDR3 has 13 amino acids. The DNA for the CDR3 is TGTGCCAGCAGGGAGGGCAGTTCCTACGAGCAGTACTTC. It codes for CASREGSSYEQYF.